This T cell receptor beta chain emerged from a study of identical twins' blood T cells. TCRdb analysed the 5' RACE reads with MiXCR anew, one entry per CDR3 protein. This sample has 400,000 or so distinct CDR3 sequences; about 28% occur once, and the top ten carry about 6.1%. Germline V gene lookup returns CDR1 DFQATT and CDR2 SNEGSKA (reference sequence). The CDR3 sequence is 14 residues long. Trimming left V 6 bases short and J 3 bases short, with 17 bases between. As to this clonotype: Without the conserved terminal phenylalanine or tryptophan, this CDR3 likely stems from a read error.

This clonotype originated in a woman aged 18-55 years in good health. The sequencing input was PBMCs. The chain has TRBV20-1 and TRBJ1-1; tentatively, D is TRBD1 (5 bases). The CDR3 bases are TGCAGTGCAAGTCAAAGCTCGGGGGACACTGAAGCTTTCCTT. Amino acid sequence: CSASQSSGDTEAFL.